These 15 T cell receptor beta chains originate from one sample sequenced in a study of regulatory T cells in long-lasting Graves disease. Time point denoted: newly diagnosed GD, antithyroid drugs for less than 3 months. RNA isolated from PBMCs was used to make the TCR library. HTBI primers from iRepertoire and Arm-PCR of CDR3 regions yielded the TCR beta libraries. TCRdb called the multiplex PCR reads again in MiXCR, with one record for every CDR3 protein. The sample holds more than 450,000 distinct CDR3 sequences; about 12% are singletons and the top ten take 8.9%. These data were also reused for a study on T cells in Graves' hyperthyroidism and ophthalmopathy.

The source material was peripheral blood mononuclear cells (PBMCs), sampled at new diagnosis, from a patient treated with antithyroid drugs. These receptors originate from a woman in her 30s with Graves disease.

This clonotype occurred a few times. The genes are TRBV9 and TRBJ1-1; 12 bases map to TRBD1. The V gene's germline CDR1 is SGDLS and CDR2 YYNGEE. J gave up 6 bases and V 3 bases, and 9 bases lay outside the gene matches. The CDR3 contains 16 residues. The CDR3 DNA follows: TGTGCCAGCAGCGGGGGACAGGGGGCGAGTTTCTCTGAAGCTTTCTTT. It yields the protein CASSGGQGASFSEAFF. The complete variable domain, with remaining parts taken from reference TRBV9 and TRBJ1-1, reads DSGVTQTPKHLITATGQRVTLRCSPRSGDLSVYWYQQSLDQGLQFLIQYYNGEERAKGNILERFSAQQFPDLHSELNLSSLELGDSALYFCASSGGQGASFSEAFFGQGTRLTVV.

At least ten counts were recorded for this clonotype. The J gene is TRBJ2-5, the V gene TRBV7-9; 12 bases match TRBD2. CDR3 length: 18 residues. Losses at the gene ends were 1 base for V and 4 bases for J; bases not matched to a gene: 10. CDR1 is SEHNR, CDR2 FQNEAQ, per germline (reference sequence). CDR3 coding DNA: TGTGCCAGCAGCTTAGGACCCCTAGCGGGAGGGCCCGGAGAGACCCAGTACTTC. Translation gives CASSLGPLAGGPGETQYF.

This clonotype was seen ten or more times. This chain joins TRBV2 and TRBJ1-2, with D perhaps TRBD1 (5 bases). The CDR3 has 13 residues. V gave up 6 bases and J gave up 1 base, with 9 bases separating them. CDR1 and CDR2 from the germline V gene are SNHLY and FYNNEI. For the CDR3, the DNA is TGTGCCAGCAGGTCAGGGTATAACTATGGCTACACCTTC. It translates to CASRSGYNYGYTF.

This clonotype was detected many times. This chain joins TRBV12-5 and TRBJ1-2; D not resolved. Germline CDR1 and CDR2: LGHNT and FRNRAP. The CDR3 is made up of 14 amino acids. V lost 6 bases and J lost 1, with 12 bases in between. The DNA of the CDR3 is TGTGCTAGTGGCCCGACACGACTTAACTATGGCTACACCTTC. Amino acid sequence: CASGPTRLNYGYTF. The variable domain in full, with the rest retrieved from reference TRBV12-5 and TRBJ1-2, is DARVTQTPRHKVTEMGQEVTMRCQPILGHNTVFWYRQTMMQGLELLAYFRNRAPLDDSGMPKDRFSAEMPDATLATLKIQPSEPRDSAVYFCASGPTRLNYGYTFGSGTRLTVV.

The sample holds many counts of this clonotype. This sequence joins TRBV6-1 and TRBJ1-1, with TRBD1 as a possible D gene (6 bases). This CDR3 comprises 14 residues. V was pared by 7 bases and J by 8 bases, with 20 bases between. Germline V gene data show CDR1 as MNHNS and CDR2 as SASEGT. CDR3 residues: CASTTRTEPKEAFF. The CDR3 DNA reads as TGTGCCAGCACCACCCGGACAGAGCCGAAGGAAGCTTTCTTT.

This clonotype was observed a handful of times. The genes are TRBV11-3 and TRBJ2-1; 12 bases align to TRBD2. This CDR3 comprises 15 residues. The germline V gene encodes CDR1 SGHNT and CDR2 YENEEA. The trim removed 7 bases at V and 7 bases at J, leaving 8 bases unmatched. The CDR3 DNA sequence: TGTGCCAGCACCAGGACTAGCGGGGATACAAATGAGCAGTTCTTC. Residues: CASTRTSGDTNEQFF.

This clonotype occurred many times. This chain joins TRBV4-2 and TRBJ2-7; D not certain. The germline V gene encodes CDR1 LGHNA and CDR2 YNFKEQ. The ends were cut back, 0 bases at V and 3 bases at J, with 9 bases in the middle. The CDR3 has 14 amino acids. CDR3 sequence: CASSQEASYYEQYF. CDR3 in DNA: TGTGCCAGCAGCCAAGAGGCATCCTACTACGAGCAGTACTTC.

This clonotype has a count of ten or more. J is TRBJ2-7 and V is TRBV7-2; 8 positions agree with TRBD2. The length of the CDR3 is 15 residues. J gave up 4 bases and V 6 bases, and 11 bases lay outside the gene matches. The germline gives CDR1 SGHTA, CDR2 FQGNSA. The CDR3 DNA sequence: TGTGCCAGCAGAACCACACCGGGACTAGGGTACGAGCAGTACTTC. This translates into CASRTTPGLGYEQYF.

This clonotype was seen many times. The rearrangement links TRBV12-3 or TRBV12-4 to TRBJ2-3; TRBD1 is a possible D gene (6 bases). Trimming left V 5 bases short and J 0 bases short, with 18 bases between. This CDR3 contains 17 residues. The CDR3 region is CASSLPTTRGSTDTQYF. DNA for the CDR3: TGTGCCAGCAGTCTCCCGACCACTAGGGGGAGCACAGATACGCAGTATTTT.

The chain couples TRBV7-9 to TRBJ2-6; D gene ambiguous. Between the trimmed V and J ends, which lost 7 bases and 1 base, there was a span of 8 bases. The CDR3 extends over 14 amino acids. CDR1 and CDR2 (germline): SEHNR, FQNEAQ (reference sequence). The CDR3 sequence is CASTVTSGANVLTF. The CDR3 coding sequence is TGTGCCAGCACCGTGACATCTGGGGCCAACGTCCTGACTTTC.

The table lists this clonotype with many counts. The chain employs TRBV19 and TRBJ2-5, with TRBD1 matching 9 bases. CDR1 and CDR2 from the germline V gene are LNHDA and SQIVND (reference sequence). The ends lost 9 bases at V and 4 bases at J; junction bases unmatched: 12. The CDR3 contains 15 residues. The CDR3 region has the DNA TGTGCCAGCAGCGGAGGACAGGGGCGCTTAGAGACCCAGTACTTC. Residues: CASSGGQGRLETQYF.

This clonotype appeared many times. The chain recombines TRBV7-9 with TRBJ2-1; the D gene is possibly TRBD1 (6 bases). The J call may be mistaken, given a closer DNA end match to TRBJ2-5. Germline lookup yields CDR1 SEHNR and CDR2 FQNEAQ (reference sequence). The CDR3 totals 13 residues. The DNA of the CDR3 is TGTGCCAGCAGCTTCACAGGGAGAGAGACCCAGTACTTC. It yields the protein CASSFTGRETQYF.

This clonotype has at least ten counts. The chain employs TRBV7-2 and TRBJ1-5; 7 bases fit TRBD1. The CDR3 is 14 residues long. The V segment lost 0 bases and the J segment 4 bases; nucleotides outside the gene matches: 0. The V gene's germline CDR1 is SGHTA and CDR2 FQGNSA. The CDR3 region is CASSLARGNQPQHF. The CDR3 region has the DNA TGTGCCAGCAGCTTAGCCAGGGGGAATCAGCCCCAGCATTTT.

This clonotype was detected many times. The chain carries TRBV11-3 and TRBJ2-2, with D possibly matching TRBD1 (7 bases). The CDR3 runs 16 residues. The V gene lost 6 bases and the J gene lost 6 bases, with 20 bases spanning the gap. The germline gives CDR1 SGHNT, CDR2 YENEEA. CDR3 DNA: TGTGCCAGCAGGAATAGGGGGCTAGCGATGGCCGGGGAGCTGTTTTTT. Translated, it gives CASRNRGLAMAGELFF.

This clonotype has at least ten counts. The chain recombines TRBV12-3 or TRBV12-4 with TRBJ1-2; D remains ambiguous. The CDR3 is made up of 12 amino acids. V gave up 10 bases and J gave up 3 bases, with 12 bases separating them. CDR3 nucleotide sequence: TGTGCCATCCCTGACACGGACTATGGCTACACCTTC. Translating it yields CAIPDTDYGYTF.